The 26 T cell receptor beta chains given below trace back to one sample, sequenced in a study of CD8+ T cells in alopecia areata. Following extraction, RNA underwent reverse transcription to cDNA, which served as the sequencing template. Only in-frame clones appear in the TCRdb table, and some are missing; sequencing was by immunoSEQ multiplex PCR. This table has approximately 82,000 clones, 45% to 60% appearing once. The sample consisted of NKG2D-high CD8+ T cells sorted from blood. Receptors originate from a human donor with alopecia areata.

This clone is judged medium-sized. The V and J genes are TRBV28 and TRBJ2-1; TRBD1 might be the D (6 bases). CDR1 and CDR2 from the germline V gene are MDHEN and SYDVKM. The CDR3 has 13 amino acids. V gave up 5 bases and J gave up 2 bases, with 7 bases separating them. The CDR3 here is CASSPGAYNEQFF. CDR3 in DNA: TGTGCCAGCAGTCCAGGGGCCTACAATGAGCAGTTCTTC.

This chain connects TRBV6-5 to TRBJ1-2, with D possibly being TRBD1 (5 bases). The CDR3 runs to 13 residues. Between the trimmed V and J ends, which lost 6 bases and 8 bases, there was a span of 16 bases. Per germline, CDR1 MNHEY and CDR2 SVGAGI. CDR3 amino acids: CASRPGTQRGYTF. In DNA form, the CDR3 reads TGTGCCAGCAGGCCCGGGACCCAGAGAGGCTACACCTTC.

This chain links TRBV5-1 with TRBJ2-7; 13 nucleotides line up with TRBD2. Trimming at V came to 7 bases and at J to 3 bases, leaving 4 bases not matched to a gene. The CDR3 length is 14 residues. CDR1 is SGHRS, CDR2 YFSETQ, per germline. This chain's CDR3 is CASGRTSGSYEQYF. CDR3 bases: TGCGCCAGCGGCCGGACTAGCGGGAGCTACGAGCAGTACTTC.

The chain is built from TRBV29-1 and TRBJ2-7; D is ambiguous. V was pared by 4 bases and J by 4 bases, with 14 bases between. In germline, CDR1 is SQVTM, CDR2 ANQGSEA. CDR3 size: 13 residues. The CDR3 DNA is TGCAGCGTTGGCACCACAACCTCTTACGAGCAGTACTTC. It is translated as CSVGTTTSYEQYF.

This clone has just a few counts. CDR3 nucleotides: TGTGCCAGCAGCCCGCGTTTAGCGGGGGGGCTTTACGAGCAGTACTTC. Its protein product is CASSPRLAGGLYEQYF. The chain has TRBV5-6 and TRBJ2-7; 11 bases line up with TRBD2. Looked up from germline, CDR1 is SGHDT and CDR2 is YYEEEE. This CDR3 contains 16 residues. With V trimmed by 4 bases and J by 4 bases, 10 bases remained unmatched.

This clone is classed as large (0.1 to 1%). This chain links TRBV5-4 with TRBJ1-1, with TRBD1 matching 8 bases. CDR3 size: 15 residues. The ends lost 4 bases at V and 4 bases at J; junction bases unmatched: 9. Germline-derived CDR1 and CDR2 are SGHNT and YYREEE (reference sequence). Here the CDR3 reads CASSVTGGSATEAFF. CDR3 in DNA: TGTGCCAGCAGCGTCACAGGGGGGAGTGCCACTGAAGCTTTCTTT.

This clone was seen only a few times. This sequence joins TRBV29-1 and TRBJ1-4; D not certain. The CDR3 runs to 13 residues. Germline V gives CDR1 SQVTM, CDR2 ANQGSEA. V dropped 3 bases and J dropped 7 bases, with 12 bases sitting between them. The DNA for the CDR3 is TGCAGCGTTGACCTCGTGGCTAGTGAAAAACTGTTTTTT. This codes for CSVDLVASEKLFF.

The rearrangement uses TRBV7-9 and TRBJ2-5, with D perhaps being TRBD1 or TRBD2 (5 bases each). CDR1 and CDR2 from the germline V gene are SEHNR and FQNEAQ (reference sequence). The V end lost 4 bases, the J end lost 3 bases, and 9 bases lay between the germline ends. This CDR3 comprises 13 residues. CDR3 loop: CASSSGREETQYF. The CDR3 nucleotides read TGTGCCAGCAGCTCGGGACGGGAAGAGACCCAGTACTTC.

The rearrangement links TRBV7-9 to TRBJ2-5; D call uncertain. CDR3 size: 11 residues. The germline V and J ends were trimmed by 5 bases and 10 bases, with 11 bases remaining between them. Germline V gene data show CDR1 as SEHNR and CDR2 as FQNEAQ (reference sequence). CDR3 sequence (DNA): TGTGCCAGCAGCGACACGGAAGGCCAGTACTTC. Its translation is CASSDTEGQYF.

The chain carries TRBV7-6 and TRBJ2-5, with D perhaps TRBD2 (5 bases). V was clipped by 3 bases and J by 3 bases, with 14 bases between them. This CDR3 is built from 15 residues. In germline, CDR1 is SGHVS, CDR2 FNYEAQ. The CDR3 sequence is CASSFGSGREETQYF. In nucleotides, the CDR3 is TGTGCCAGCAGCTTCGGTAGTGGGAGAGAAGAGACCCAGTACTTC.

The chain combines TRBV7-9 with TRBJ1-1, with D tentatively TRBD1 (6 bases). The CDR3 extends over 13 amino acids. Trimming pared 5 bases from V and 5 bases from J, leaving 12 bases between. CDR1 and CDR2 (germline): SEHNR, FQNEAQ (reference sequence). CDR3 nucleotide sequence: TGTGCCAGCAGCGCAACAGGGAAGACTGAAGCTTTCTTT. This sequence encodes CASSATGKTEAFF.

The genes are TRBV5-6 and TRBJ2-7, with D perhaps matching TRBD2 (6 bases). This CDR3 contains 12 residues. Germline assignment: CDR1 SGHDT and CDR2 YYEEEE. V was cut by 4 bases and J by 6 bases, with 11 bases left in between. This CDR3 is CASSIGGTEQYF. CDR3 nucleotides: TGTGCCAGCAGCATCGGAGGGACCGAGCAGTACTTC.

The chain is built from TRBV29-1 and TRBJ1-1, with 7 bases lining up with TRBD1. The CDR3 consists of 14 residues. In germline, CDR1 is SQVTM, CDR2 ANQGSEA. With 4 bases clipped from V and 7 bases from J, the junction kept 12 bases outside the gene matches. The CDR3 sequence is CSVVGGDSESEAFF. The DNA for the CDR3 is TGCAGCGTTGTTGGGGGGGACAGCGAGAGTGAAGCTTTCTTT.

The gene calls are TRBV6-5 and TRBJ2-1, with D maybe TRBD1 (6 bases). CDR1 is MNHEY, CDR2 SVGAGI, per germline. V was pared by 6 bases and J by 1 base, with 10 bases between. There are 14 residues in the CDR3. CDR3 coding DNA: TGTGCCAGCAGACAGGGCAATTCCTACAATGAGCAGTTCTTC. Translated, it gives CASRQGNSYNEQFF.

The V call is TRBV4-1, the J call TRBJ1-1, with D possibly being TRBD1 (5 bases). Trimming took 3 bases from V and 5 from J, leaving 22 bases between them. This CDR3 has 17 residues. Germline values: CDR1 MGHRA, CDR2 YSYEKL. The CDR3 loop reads CASSQGPGTVSGTEAFF. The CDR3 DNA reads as TGCGCCAGCAGCCAGGGCCCCGGGACCGTGTCCGGGACTGAAGCTTTCTTT.

The CDR3 bases are TGTGTTCTGGAAGAAGTATTCACCAATGAGCAGTTCTTC. The encoded protein is CVLEEVFTNEQFF. This chain links TRBV30 with TRBJ2-1; D not resolved. Germline V gives CDR1 GTSNPN, CDR2 SVGIG (reference sequence). This CDR3 comprises 13 residues. The whole variable domain, remainder taken from reference TRBV30 and TRBJ2-1, is SQTIHQWPATLVQPVGSPLSLECTVEGTSNPNLYWYRQAAGRGLQLLFYSVGIGQISSEVPQNLSASRPQDRQFILSSKKLLLSDSGFYLCVLEEVFTNEQFFGPGTRLTVL.

CDR3 sequence reads: CASSFTGAGELFF. CDR3 DNA: TGTGCCAGCAGTTTCACCGGGGCCGGGGAGCTGTTTTTT. The chain uses TRBV28 and TRBJ2-2, with D possibly matching TRBD2 (5 bases). The CDR3 sequence is 13 residues long. Germline CDR1 and CDR2: MDHEN and SYDVKM. V lost 3 bases to trimming and J lost 6 bases, with 8 bases between them.

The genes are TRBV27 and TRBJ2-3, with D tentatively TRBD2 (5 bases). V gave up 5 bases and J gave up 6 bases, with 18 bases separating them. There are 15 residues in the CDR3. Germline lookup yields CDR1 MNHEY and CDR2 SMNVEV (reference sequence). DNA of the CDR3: TGTGCCAGCAGTCCAAAGGACTCTCTAGGGGATACGCAGTATTTT. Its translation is CASSPKDSLGDTQYF.

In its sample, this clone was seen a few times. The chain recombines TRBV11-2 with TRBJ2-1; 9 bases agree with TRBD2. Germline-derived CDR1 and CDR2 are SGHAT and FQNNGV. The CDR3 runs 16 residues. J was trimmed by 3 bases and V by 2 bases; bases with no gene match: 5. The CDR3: CASSLLLAGLYNEQFF. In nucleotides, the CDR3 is TGTGCCAGCAGCTTACTACTAGCGGGCCTCTACAATGAGCAGTTCTTC.

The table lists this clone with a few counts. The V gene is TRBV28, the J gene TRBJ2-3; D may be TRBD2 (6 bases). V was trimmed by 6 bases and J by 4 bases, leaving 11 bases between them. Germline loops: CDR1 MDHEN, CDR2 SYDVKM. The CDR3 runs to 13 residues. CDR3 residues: CASSPREADTQYF. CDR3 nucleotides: TGTGCCAGCAGCCCCAGGGAGGCAGATACGCAGTATTTT.

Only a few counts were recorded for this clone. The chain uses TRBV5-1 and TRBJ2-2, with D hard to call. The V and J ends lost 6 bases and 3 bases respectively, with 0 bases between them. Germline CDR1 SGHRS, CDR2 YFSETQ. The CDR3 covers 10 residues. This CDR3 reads CASNTGELFF. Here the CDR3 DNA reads TGCGCCAGCAACACCGGGGAGCTGTTTTTT.

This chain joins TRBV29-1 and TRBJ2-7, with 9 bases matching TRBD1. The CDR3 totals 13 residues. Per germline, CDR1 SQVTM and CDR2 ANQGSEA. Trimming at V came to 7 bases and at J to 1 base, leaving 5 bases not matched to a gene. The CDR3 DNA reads TGCAGCGCTCGGGACAGGGATTCCTACGAGCAGTACTTC. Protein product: CSARDRDSYEQYF.

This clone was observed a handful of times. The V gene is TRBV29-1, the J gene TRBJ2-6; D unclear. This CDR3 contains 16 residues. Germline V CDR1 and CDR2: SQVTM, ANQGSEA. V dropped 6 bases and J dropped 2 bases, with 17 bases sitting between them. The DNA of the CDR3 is TGCAGCGTCTCGCCGTTCCTAGGGACTGGGGCCAACGTCCTGACTTTC. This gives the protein CSVSPFLGTGANVLTF.

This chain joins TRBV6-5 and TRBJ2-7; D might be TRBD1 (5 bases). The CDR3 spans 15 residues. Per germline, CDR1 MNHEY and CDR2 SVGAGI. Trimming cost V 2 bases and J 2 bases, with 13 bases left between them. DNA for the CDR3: TGTGCCAGCAGTTACGATCTTGGCAGGGCCTACGAGCAGTACTTC. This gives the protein CASSYDLGRAYEQYF.

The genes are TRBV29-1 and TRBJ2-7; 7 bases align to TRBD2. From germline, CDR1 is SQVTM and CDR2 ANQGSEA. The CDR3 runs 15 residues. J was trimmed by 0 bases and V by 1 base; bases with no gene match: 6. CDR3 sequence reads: CSVEGIGTTSYEQYF. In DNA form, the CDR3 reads TGCAGCGTTGAAGGGATCGGGACTACCTCCTACGAGCAGTACTTC.

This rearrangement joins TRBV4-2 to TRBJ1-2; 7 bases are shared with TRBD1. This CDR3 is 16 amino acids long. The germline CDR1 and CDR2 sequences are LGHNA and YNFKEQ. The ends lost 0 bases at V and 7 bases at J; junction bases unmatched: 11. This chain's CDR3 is CASSQEGRHRGTGYTF. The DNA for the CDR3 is TGTGCCAGCAGCCAAGAGGGGAGACACAGGGGTACTGGCTACACCTTC.